This T cell receptor beta chain was retrieved from a study of blood T cell repertoires in COVID-19. On the study more broadly: Material from acute and convalescent COVID-19 was sourced from the United States, Italy and Spain. Sources were T cells, B-cell-depleted T cells, or PBMCs; the material itself was cDNA or gDNA.

CDR1 MNHEY and CDR2 SMNVEV come from the germline V gene (reference sequence). The CDR3 length is 15 residues. Deletions cut 3 bases from V and 3 bases from J, with 9 bases between. As handled by the study authors: By means of reference gene primer amplification, nucleated cell counts were estimated. TCRdb keeps only in-frame clones here, not all; method: immunoSEQ multiplex PCR. V and J calls and clone size are given by that table; D and trimming were obtained from the DNA. The profile shows about 140,000 clones, around nine tenths of them singletons. The receptor was isolated from a man aged 55 to 70 with active or convalescent COVID-19. Sequencing was performed on peripheral blood. J is TRBJ2-6 and V is TRBV27; weak D call: TRBD2 (5 bases). CDR3 bases: TGTGCCAGCAGTTTTGAAGGACTTGGGGCCAACGTCCTGACTTTC. Translating gives CASSFEGLGANVLTF.